What follows are 12 T cell receptor beta chains derived from one specimen sequenced in a study of T cells in localized non-small cell lung cancer. Only in-frame clones appear in the TCRdb table, and some are missing; sequencing was by immunoSEQ multiplex PCR. The table records over a thousand clones, approximately 29% of them present only once. The input for sequencing was lung tumor tissue, taken before any cancer treatment. The receptor source for this set is a male donor aged 60 or over with stage I squamous cell lung carcinoma.

This clone was found a few times. The V gene is TRBV6-8, the J gene TRBJ2-5; possible D gene TRBD2, 6 bases. Trimming took 11 bases from V and 4 from J, leaving 17 bases between them. Germline lookup yields CDR1 MNHGY and CDR2 SAAAGT. The CDR3 sequence is 13 residues long. CDR3 sequence (DNA): TGTGCCGTCCTTGACGGGGGAGGAGAGACCCAGTACTTC. Translated: CAVLDGGGETQYF.

This clone is labeled medium-sized. The genes are TRBV6-8 and TRBJ1-3; a possible D gene is TRBD1 (5 bases). This CDR3 comprises 13 residues. Germline V gene sequence: CDR1 MNHGY, CDR2 SAAAGT. V was shortened by 10 bases and J by 2 bases, with 12 bases between the two germline ends. The CDR3 bases are TGTGCCACCTTCCAGGGTGCTGGAAACACCATATATTTT. Protein: CATFQGAGNTIYF.

The chain employs TRBV7-4 and TRBJ2-6, with D perhaps given as TRBD1 or TRBD2 (5 bases each). The germline gives CDR1 SGHVT, CDR2 SQSDAQ. With 5 bases removed from V and 5 bases from J, the gap between germline ends came to 22 bases. There are 18 residues in the CDR3. The CDR3 nucleotides are TGTGCCAGCAGCGATGGAGGACGAGGACAAAGTCGGGCCAACGTCCTGACTTTC. Translating gives CASSDGGRGQSRANVLTF.

This clone was detected a few times. CDR3 bases: TGTGCCACTTTAGACAGGGGGAGGATTACTGAAGCTTTCTTT. Protein sequence: CATLDRGRITEAFF. The chain has TRBV6-8 and TRBJ1-1, with 9 bases matching TRBD1. After removal of 10 bases from V and 5 bases from J, the junction contained 11 bases not matched to a gene. The germline V gene has CDR1 MNHGY and CDR2 SAAAGT. The CDR3 sequence is 14 residues long.

The chain recombines TRBV19 with TRBJ2-1, with TRBD1 identical over 7 bases. Germline trimming cut 3 bases from V and 0 bases from J; bases unmatched to any gene: 8. The CDR3 runs to 17 residues. The V gene's germline CDR1 is LNHDA and CDR2 SQIVND (reference sequence). The chain's CDR3 is CASSIWAGGSSYNEQFF. DNA for the CDR3: TGTGCCAGTAGTATTTGGGCAGGGGGTTCCTCCTACAATGAGCAGTTCTTC.

The J gene is TRBJ2-1, the V gene TRBV6-8; D perhaps matches TRBD2 (6 bases). Germline V gene lookup returns CDR1 MNHGY and CDR2 SAAAGT. This CDR3 has 16 amino acids. Trimming took 0 bases from V and 0 from J, leaving 9 bases between them. Here the CDR3 reads CASSYSAGSSYNEQFF. CDR3 bases: TGTGCCAGCAGTTACTCGGCGGGAAGCTCCTACAATGAGCAGTTCTTC.

This chain uses TRBV11-3 with TRBJ1-3; tentatively, D is TRBD1 (6 bases). Germline-derived CDR1 and CDR2 are SGHNT and YENEEA. The ends were cut back, 6 bases at V and 2 bases at J, with 11 bases in the middle. CDR3 length equals 14 residues. In DNA, the CDR3 is TGTGCCAGCAGGAAACAGGGTGCTGGAAACACCATATATTTT. It yields the protein CASRKQGAGNTIYF.

V and J are TRBV12-5 and TRBJ2-2; TRBD1 matches at 8 bases. V gave up 6 bases and J gave up 1 base; unmatched junction bases: 7. The germline V gene encodes CDR1 LGHNT and CDR2 FRNRAP. This CDR3 has 16 residues. The CDR3 DNA follows: TGTGCTAGTGGACCGCAGGGGGCGCTGAACACCGGGGAGCTGTTTTTT. Translating it yields CASGPQGALNTGELFF.

The V gene is TRBV29-1, the J gene TRBJ1-4; TRBD1 matches 8 bases. The CDR3 consists of 13 residues. Germline assignment: CDR1 SQVTM and CDR2 ANQGSEA. After removal of 4 bases from V and 4 bases from J, the junction contained 2 bases not matched to a gene. CDR3 residues: CSVGDRSNEKLFF. CDR3 coding DNA: TGCAGCGTTGGGGACAGGAGTAATGAAAAACTGTTTTTT.

This clone was recorded a few times. The CDR3 nucleotides read TGTGCCAGCAGCCCAAGCCTAGCGGGACGTGAGCAGTTCTTC. Translated, it gives CASSPSLAGREQFF. The chain employs TRBV11-3 and TRBJ2-1; 9 nucleotides line up with TRBD2. Germline lookup yields CDR1 SGHNT and CDR2 YENEEA. The V and J ends lost 5 bases and 9 bases, in that order; junction bases with no gene match: 8. CDR3 length: 14 residues.

This clone was counted once. This sequence joins TRBV19 and TRBJ2-1; a weak D match, TRBD2 (6 bases). Per the germline V gene, CDR1 is LNHDA and CDR2 is SQIVND (reference sequence). V lost 7 bases and J lost 8, with 18 bases in between. This CDR3 region has 14 residues. Here the CDR3 reads CASTGVPPGDEQFF. In DNA, the CDR3 is TGTGCCAGTACGGGGGTCCCTCCTGGGGATGAGCAGTTCTTC.

The V and J genes are TRBV19 and TRBJ2-3; TRBD2 matches 8 bases. The CDR3 is 16 residues long. Unmatched junction bases numbered 11, after V lost 6 bases and J lost 3 bases. Germline assignment: CDR1 LNHDA and CDR2 SQIVND (reference sequence). The chain's CDR3 is CASREGVRGRTDTQYF. The CDR3 nucleotides read TGTGCCAGTAGGGAGGGAGTTCGCGGGAGGACAGATACGCAGTATTTT.